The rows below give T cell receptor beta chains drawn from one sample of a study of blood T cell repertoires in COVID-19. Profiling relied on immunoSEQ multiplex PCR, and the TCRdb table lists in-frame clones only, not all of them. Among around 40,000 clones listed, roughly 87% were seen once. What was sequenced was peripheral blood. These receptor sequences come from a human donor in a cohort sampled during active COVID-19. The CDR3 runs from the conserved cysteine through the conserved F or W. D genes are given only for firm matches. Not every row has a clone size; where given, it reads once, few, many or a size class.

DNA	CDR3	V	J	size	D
TGTGCCAGCAGTTACTCCAGGGGGCGGACAGATACGCAGTATTTT	CASSYSRGRTDTQYF	TRBV6-2/TRBV6-3	TRBJ2-3	once	TRBD1
TGCGCCAGCAGCCAAGTCCTAGGCCAAGAGACCCAGTACTTC	CASSQVLGQETQYF	TRBV4-1	TRBJ2-5	.	.
TGTGCCAGCAGCCACGGAATCTTGGGACTAGCGGGGGGGCAAGAGACCCAGTACTTC	CASSHGILGLAGGQETQYF	TRBV3-1/TRBV3-2	TRBJ2-5	.	TRBD2
TGCGCCAGCAGCAACGGACTAGCGGGCTCAAACATTCAGTACTTC	CASSNGLAGSNIQYF	TRBV5-1	TRBJ2-4	.	TRBD2
TGTGCCAGCGCTCCCCGGACAGGGAGAGAAGAGACCCAGTACTTC	CASAPRTGREETQYF	TRBV6-6	TRBJ2-5	.	TRBD1
TGTGCCAGCAGCGTTTCCGGGACAGGGTTCACTGAAGCTTTCTTT	CASSVSGTGFTEAFF	TRBV9	TRBJ1-1	.	TRBD1
TGTGCCAGTAGTCCACAGACCGGGGGTCTCTGGTCACCCCTCCACTTT	CASSPQTGGLWSPLHF	TRBV19	TRBJ1-6	.	.
TGTGCCAGCAGCTTGCCCGTGGCCAGATCTGGGGCCAACGTCCTGACTTTC	CASSLPVARSGANVLTF	TRBV5-4	TRBJ2-6	.	.
TGTGCCAGCAGCTTAGCCCGGGGTTATAATTCACCCCTCCACTTT	CASSLARGYNSPLHF	TRBV11-2	TRBJ1-6	.	.
TGCGCCAGCAGCCAACCCCGAGCCGGGTCAGCCAAAAACATTCAGTACTTC	CASSQPRAGSAKNIQYF	TRBV4-1	TRBJ2-4	.	.
TGTGCCTGGAGTTCAGGGAAGAGCAATCAGCCCCAGCATTTT	CAWSSGKSNQPQHF	TRBV30	TRBJ1-5	.	.
TGTGCCAGCAGCCCCATTCTTCAGCAGAAAGAGGCCCAGTACTTC	CASSPILQQKEAQYF	TRBV5-6	TRBJ2-5	once	.
TGTGCCAGCATCATGGCCAATACGGGGGCCCAGCATTTT	CASIMANTGAQHF	TRBV14	TRBJ1-5	.	.
TGTGCCAGCAGCTTCGGAGTAACCTACGAGCAGTACTTC	CASSFGVTYEQYF	TRBV11-2	TRBJ2-7	few	.
TGCGCCAGCAGGCAGGACAGGGGGATGAGCTACGAGCAGTACTTC	CASRQDRGMSYEQYF	TRBV5-1	TRBJ2-7	few	TRBD1
TGTGCCAGCAGCTACAGTCTAAACTCTGGAAACACCATATATTTT	CASSYSLNSGNTIYF	TRBV7-7	TRBJ1-3	once	.
TGTGCCAGCAGGGGACTCTCCCTCTCCTACAATGAGCAGTTCTTC	CASRGLSLSYNEQFF	TRBV6-5	TRBJ2-1	few	.
TGTGCCAGTAGACAGGGAAGATCCTATAATTCACCCCTCCACTTT	CASRQGRSYNSPLHF	TRBV6-5	TRBJ1-6	.	TRBD1
TGTGCCAGCGGCCGGGAGAGTAGCACCGGGGAGCTGTTTTTT	CASGRESSTGELFF	TRBV2	TRBJ2-2	.	.
TGTGCTAGTGGTTTGGGGGGGGACAGTGGAACCTACGAGCAGTACTTC	CASGLGGDSGTYEQYF	TRBV12-5	TRBJ2-7	.	.
TGTGCCACCAGTGACGCGACAGGGACGGATACGCAGTATTTT	CATSDATGTDTQYF	TRBV24-1	TRBJ2-3	.	TRBD1
TGTGCCAGCAGCTTAATCGCTGGAAACACCATATATTTT	CASSLIAGNTIYF	TRBV13	TRBJ1-3	once	.
TGCGCCAGCAGCTTCGGGCCGCGGGCCCAAGAGACCCAGTACTTC	CASSFGPRAQETQYF	TRBV5-1	TRBJ2-5	.	.
TGTGCCAGCAGTTTGCGTCAGGGGAGCTCCTACGAGCAGTACTTC	CASSLRQGSSYEQYF	TRBV27	TRBJ2-7	.	.
TGTGCCAGCAGCCCGAACAGGGGGCACGAGCAGTACTTC	CASSPNRGHEQYF	TRBV5-4	TRBJ2-7	.	TRBD1
TGTGCCAGCAGTGAAGTGATAGGGGCGGACATTCAGTACTTC	CASSEVIGADIQYF	TRBV6-1	TRBJ2-4	.	.
TGTGCCAGCAGCCCAGGGTCCGGGGAGCTGTTTTTT	CASSPGSGELFF	TRBV7-6	TRBJ2-2	.	.
TGCAGCGCCCAATTTGGAGGGATCGATCAGCCCCAGCATTTT	CSAQFGGIDQPQHF	TRBV29-1	TRBJ1-5	.	.